These 27 T cell receptor beta chains share one sample of origin, sequenced in a study of CD4 T cells in relation to SARS-CoV-2 and coronaviruses. For these TCRs, the target antigens are not known. CD4+ T cells from unexposed donors were obtained before the COVID-19 pandemic (2011-2018). After roughly ten days of culture, CD4+ T cells were isolated. Assay: immunoSEQ multiplex PCR; the TCRdb copy retains only in-frame clones and omits some. This table holds about 17,000 clones, roughly 87% found once. Sequenced sample: CD4+ T cells from PBMCs, cultured in vitro. The source is a human donor in good health.

The rearrangement joins TRBV6-5 to TRBJ1-1; 9 nucleotides agree with TRBD1. This CDR3 has 14 amino acids. J was trimmed by 2 bases and V by 7 bases; bases with no gene match: 5. Germline assignment: CDR1 MNHEY and CDR2 SVGAGI. CDR3 sequence (DNA): TGTGCCAGCATTAGACAGGGGGGCAACACTGAAGCTTTCTTT. Its translation is CASIRQGGNTEAFF.

This clone appeared a single time. This rearrangement joins TRBV7-2 to TRBJ2-4; no firm D call. V was shortened by 1 base and J by 1 base, with 2 bases between the two germline ends. Germline V gene data show CDR1 as SGHTA and CDR2 as FQGNSA. The CDR3 is 13 residues long. The CDR3 sequence is CASSLEAKNIQYF. In DNA, the CDR3 is TGTGCCAGCAGCTTAGAGGCCAAAAACATTCAGTACTTC.

The chain recombines TRBV25-1 with TRBJ2-5, with 10 positions matching TRBD1. Germline lookup yields CDR1 MGHDK and CDR2 SYGVNS. V lost 7 bases, J lost 2 bases, and 10 bases stayed unmatched. The CDR3 length is 16 residues. This chain's CDR3 is CASTDGTGAPQETQYF. Written as DNA, the CDR3 is TGTGCCAGCACTGACGGGACAGGGGCCCCTCAAGAGACCCAGTACTTC.

J is TRBJ2-1 and V is TRBV7-9; D ambiguous. Germline CDR1 SEHNR, CDR2 FQNEAQ (reference sequence). The CDR3 is made up of 12 amino acids. Trimming pared 2 bases from V and 8 bases from J, leaving 7 bases between. As DNA, the CDR3 is TGTGCCAGCAGCTTATCATGGGATGAGCAGTTCTTC. This encodes CASSLSWDEQFF.

This chain joins TRBV7-9 and TRBJ1-2; D is ambiguous. From germline, CDR1 is SEHNR and CDR2 FQNEAQ (reference sequence). Trimming took off 1 base at V and 1 base at J, with 4 bases between the two ends. The CDR3 sequence is 13 residues long. The DNA for the CDR3 is TGTGCCAGCAGCTTAGACGTTAACTATGGCTACACCTTC. It translates to CASSLDVNYGYTF.

This chain joins TRBV6-2 or TRBV6-3 and TRBJ2-5, with TRBD2 identical over 9 bases. This CDR3 is built from 14 residues. The V gene's germline CDR1 is MNHEY and CDR2 SVGEGT. With V trimmed by 5 bases and J by 1 base, 2 bases remained unmatched. The CDR3 protein is CASSKTSGQETQYF. In nucleotides, the CDR3 is TGTGCCAGCAGTAAGACTAGCGGCCAAGAGACCCAGTACTTC.

The CDR3 DNA reads as TGTGCCAGCAGCGTTGGGGGGGATCGCTCCTACGAGCAGTACTTC. Translating gives CASSVGGDRSYEQYF. The J gene is TRBJ2-7, the V gene TRBV9; TRBD2 agrees at 7 bases. The germline V gene encodes CDR1 SGDLS and CDR2 YYNGEE. V shed 2 bases, J shed 0 bases, and the junction held 5 bases outside the gene matches. The CDR3 covers 15 residues.

The chain is built from TRBV4-2 and TRBJ2-2; D gene uncertain. V was shortened by 0 bases and J by 1 base, with 9 bases between the two germline ends. Germline V gene sequence: CDR1 LGHNA, CDR2 YNFKEQ. The CDR3 extends over 16 amino acids. The CDR3 DNA reads as TGTGCCAGCAGCCAAGAGCCCAGCGTGAACACCGGGGAGCTGTTTTTT. Its protein product is CASSQEPSVNTGELFF.

The chain uses TRBV11-2 and TRBJ2-3; D gene ambiguous. Trimming removed 0 bases from V and 6 bases from J, with 13 bases in between. CDR1 is SGHAT and CDR2 is FQNNGV in the germline V gene. CDR3 length: 15 residues. In DNA form, the CDR3 reads TGTGCCAGCAGCTTAGATCGTAGGGCCCACGATACGCAGTATTTT. Its protein product is CASSLDRRAHDTQYF.

The V gene is TRBV5-5, the J gene TRBJ1-4; D gene uncertain. This CDR3 is built from 16 residues. Trimming cost V 2 bases and J 0 bases, with 11 bases left between them. Germline loops: CDR1 SGHKS, CDR2 YYEKEE (reference sequence). CDR3 protein: CASSFNGYATNEKLFF. The CDR3 DNA sequence: TGTGCCAGCAGCTTCAACGGATATGCAACTAATGAAAAACTGTTTTTT.

The chain recombines TRBV25-1 with TRBJ1-2, with TRBD1 identical over 9 bases. Germline V gene sequence: CDR1 MGHDK, CDR2 SYGVNS. Germline trimming cut 8 bases from V and 5 bases from J; bases unmatched to any gene: 9. The CDR3 consists of 14 residues. The CDR3 DNA follows: TGTGCCAGCCAGGGACAGGGTCGGCGTTATGGCTACACCTTC. Protein sequence: CASQGQGRRYGYTF.

The chain combines TRBV2 with TRBJ1-2; a weak D match, TRBD1 (6 bases). The V and J ends lost 4 bases and 7 bases respectively, with 22 bases between them. Germline CDR1 SNHLY, CDR2 FYNNEI. CDR3 length: 16 amino acids. The CDR3 DNA is TGTGCCAGCAGTGGGACAGCCAGGCTTACGGGTGGTGGCTACACCTTC. The encoded protein is CASSGTARLTGGGYTF.

This clone was found a few times. V usage is TRBV5-4 and J usage is TRBJ1-2; 9 bases line up with TRBD1. The ends lost 4 bases at V and 3 bases at J; junction bases unmatched: 7. CDR1 SGHNT and CDR2 YYREEE come from the germline V gene (reference sequence). This CDR3 is 15 amino acids long. The CDR3 DNA sequence: TGTGCCAGCAGCCCAAGGACAGGGGATGACTATGGCTACACCTTC. Protein sequence: CASSPRTGDDYGYTF.

V gene TRBV4-2 combines with J gene TRBJ1-3; D is unclear. V was cut by 3 bases and J by 0 bases, with 6 bases left in between. Germline loops: CDR1 LGHNA, CDR2 YNFKEQ. The CDR3 runs to 14 residues. The CDR3, as DNA: TGTGCCAGCAGCCAGTCCGACTCTGGAAACACCATATATTTT. It codes for CASSQSDSGNTIYF.

The rearrangement links TRBV7-3 to TRBJ1-1; D possibly corresponds to TRBD1 (5 bases). The V end was cut by 5 bases, the J end by 1 base, with 23 bases between. Germline assignment: CDR1 SGHTA and CDR2 FQGTGA. The length of the CDR3 is 18 residues. This CDR3 is CASSPTGEGPDENTEAFF. Written as DNA, the CDR3 is TGTGCCAGCAGCCCCACGGGGGAGGGACCAGATGAGAACACTGAAGCTTTCTTT. Full variable domain (rest looked up from reference TRBV7-3 and TRBJ1-1): GAGVSQTPSNKVTEKGKYVELRCDPISGHTALYWYRQSLGQGPEFLIYFQGTGAADDSGLPNDRFFAVRPEGSVSTLKIQRTERGDSAVYLCASSPTGEGPDENTEAFFGQGTRLTVV.

The CDR3 protein is CASSRLAGEQYF. The CDR3 coding sequence is TGTGCCAGCAGTCGACTAGCGGGAGAGCAGTACTTC. The genes are TRBV2 and TRBJ2-7, with TRBD2 matching over 11 bases. V was clipped by 5 bases and J by 7 bases; unmatched bases: 1. The germline V gene encodes CDR1 SNHLY and CDR2 FYNNEI. The CDR3 consists of 12 residues. Combining the CDR3 with reference TRBV2 and TRBJ2-7 gives the whole variable domain EPEVTQTPSHQVTQMGQEVILRCVPISNHLYFYWYRQILGQKVEFLVSFYNNEISEKSEIFDDQFSVERPDGSNFTLKIRSTKLEDSAMYFCASSRLAGEQYFGPGTRLTVT.

This chain uses TRBV7-2 with TRBJ1-2, with D possibly TRBD1 on 6 matching bases. Germline values: CDR1 SGHTA, CDR2 FQGNSA. CDR3 length: 14 residues. The germline V and J ends were trimmed by 4 bases and 0 bases, with 9 bases remaining between them. CDR3: CASSSGQTNYGYTF. The CDR3 nucleotides read TGTGCCAGCAGCTCAGGACAGACTAACTATGGCTACACCTTC.

The chain uses TRBV3-1 (or the pseudogene TRBV3-2) and TRBJ2-7; unclear D gene. Trimming left V 3 bases short and J 0 bases short, with 12 bases between. This CDR3 has 15 amino acids. Germline values: CDR1 LGHDT, CDR2 YNNKEL (reference sequence). The CDR3 here is CASSQGGVSSYEQYF. DNA for the CDR3: TGTGCCAGCAGCCAGGGTGGGGTGAGCTCCTACGAGCAGTACTTC.

The chain uses TRBV7-2 and TRBJ2-2, with TRBD2 matching 12 bases. V trimming: 5 bases; J trimming: 5 bases; junction bases outside the gene matches: 12. The CDR3 has 18 amino acids. Germline-derived CDR1 and CDR2 are SGHTA and FQGNSA. CDR3 region: CASSKWGLAGGQTGELFF. The CDR3, as DNA: TGTGCCAGCAGCAAATGGGGTCTAGCGGGGGGGCAGACCGGGGAGCTGTTTTTT.

The V call is TRBV5-1, the J call TRBJ1-1; D possibly corresponds to TRBD1 (5 bases). The V end lost 1 base, the J end lost 1 base, and 8 bases lay between the germline ends. Per germline, CDR1 SGHRS and CDR2 YFSETQ. CDR3 size: 14 residues. Written as DNA, the CDR3 is TGCGCCAGCAGCTTGCTGACAGAGAACACTGAAGCTTTCTTT. Translation: CASSLLTENTEAFF.

J is TRBJ2-6 and V is TRBV7-8; the D is unclear. This CDR3 contains 15 residues. Germline V gene lookup returns CDR1 SGHVS and CDR2 FQNEAQ. V gave up 0 bases and J gave up 0 bases, with 3 bases separating them. The CDR3 here is CASSLAPSGANVLTF. CDR3 DNA: TGTGCCAGCAGCTTAGCCCCCTCTGGGGCCAACGTCCTGACTTTC.

The J gene is TRBJ2-1, the V gene TRBV19; D remains ambiguous. Trimming left V 4 bases short and J 5 bases short, with 15 bases between. The CDR3 runs 15 residues. Per germline, CDR1 LNHDA and CDR2 SQIVND (reference sequence). The CDR3 DNA reads as TGTGCCAGTAGTAAAGGTTGGGGAAACCACAATGAGCAGTTCTTC. It translates to CASSKGWGNHNEQFF.

The CDR3 reads CASSEGLPNEQFF. DNA for the CDR3: TGTGCCAGCAGTGAAGGGTTACCCAATGAGCAGTTCTTC. This rearrangement joins TRBV6-1 to TRBJ2-1; D is undetermined. Germline CDR1 is MNHNS and CDR2 is SASEGT. V dropped 1 base and J dropped 6 bases, with 7 bases sitting between them. This CDR3 is built from 13 residues.

The CDR3 bases are TGTGCCAGCAGCTCGCCAGCGGGGGGGACAGCCAGCCACTTT. Translating gives CASSSPAGGTASHF. This chain connects TRBV27 to TRBJ1-6, with 7 positions matching TRBD1. Germline CDR1 reads MNHEY; CDR2 reads SMNVEV (reference sequence). The CDR3 runs 14 residues. The ends lost 6 bases at V and 18 bases at J; junction bases unmatched: 17.

The rearrangement uses TRBV5-4 and TRBJ2-7, with D possibly TRBD1 on 6 matching bases. Germline CDR1 reads SGHNT; CDR2 reads YYREEE (reference sequence). This CDR3 is built from 16 residues. V was pared by 0 bases and J by 2 bases, with 15 bases between. Here the CDR3 reads CASSLAGASGAYEQYF. CDR3 sequence (DNA): TGTGCCAGCAGCTTGGCCGGAGCATCAGGGGCCTACGAGCAGTACTTC.

V usage is TRBV10-3 and J usage is TRBJ1-2, with 7 bases lining up with TRBD1. The V and J ends lost 10 bases and 4 bases, in that order; junction bases with no gene match: 3. CDR1 and CDR2 (germline): ENHRY, SYGVKD. The CDR3 length is 11 residues. CDR3 in DNA: TGTGCCACCGGACAGGCCTATGGCTACACCTTC. Protein product: CATGQAYGYTF.

This clone was picked up one time. At one of its ends the junction is not consistent with the germline gene, which may arise from a read error. The chain joins TRBV29-1 to TRBJ2-5; D call uncertain. Germline V gene data show CDR1 as SQVTM and CDR2 as ANQGSEA. This CDR3 comprises 8 residues. This CDR3 is CSAPPQNF. The CDR3 bases are TGCAGCGCCCCACCCCAGAACTTC.